This TCR beta chain was sequenced for a study of post-analysis software for immune sequencing data. The table lists this clonotype with a few counts. Its antigen is not identified. Tagging with unique molecular identifiers was a feature of the TCR beta cDNA libraries. MiXCR, applied by TCRdb to the PCR reads, yields one record per CDR3 protein. The data show 650,000 to 850,000 distinct CDR3 sequences, with about half seen just once and roughly 4.9% held by the top ten. General study findings and limits: Samples from one preparation batch, clustered by F measure, grouped strongly together. TRBV5-6, TRBV5-1 and TRBV20-1 belonged to a set of about five TRBV segments that were more frequent in patients than controls. The normalized Chao1 diversity of multiple sclerosis patients was significantly lower than that of controls.

The CDR3 extends over 12 amino acids. CDR1 WSHSY and CDR2 SAAADI come from the germline V gene. The V and J ends lost 8 bases and 4 bases respectively, with 9 bases between them. The sample consisted of blood. This TCR was recovered from a girl aged 10 to 17 with multiple sclerosis. This chain connects TRBV10-2 to TRBJ2-1; no clear D. The CDR3 loop is CASRLGYNEQFF. CDR3 sequence (DNA): TGCGCCAGCCGCTTAGGATACAATGAGCAGTTCTTC.